This TCR beta chain stems from a study of blood T cells in healthy people across ages. Study conclusions and caveats: Samples with more naive T cells showed higher observed beta diversity. Naive CD4+ cell counts and diversity both ran higher in long-lived than in aged donors.

This clonotype has only a few counts. The target antigen is unknown. The ends were cut back, 3 bases at V and 5 bases at J, with 10 bases in the middle. This CDR3 is built from 13 residues. Primed by a sample-barcoded 5' primer and a J-beta primer mix, a second PCR proceeded for 7 to 11 cycles. Every cDNA molecule carried a tag from a template-switch adaptor bearing 12 random nucleotides. Every sample gave at least 2.5 million paired-end reads containing CDR3. TCRdb reanalysed the 5' RACE reads using MiXCR and keeps one entry per CDR3 protein. The sample contains fewer than 750,000 distinct CDR3 sequences, 52% of which appear only once.

Sequenced sample: blood. The chain couples TRBV12-3 or TRBV12-4 to TRBJ1-2; D gene ambiguous. The sequence derives from a woman older than 75 in good health. The CDR3 protein is CASSLWSDYGYTF. In nucleotides, the CDR3 is TGTGCCAGCAGTTTGTGGTCGGATTATGGCTACACCTTC.